What follows are 16 T cell receptor beta chains derived from one specimen sequenced in a study of tissue T cells after allogeneic stem cell transplantation. Method: immunoSEQ multiplex PCR; TCRdb's copy keeps in-frame clones and lacks some. The sample records roughly 8,900 clones, 47% being singletons. This sample's time point: mouse harvest day 7 after allogeneic transplant. The graft held 10^6 splenic CD5+ T cells and 10^7 T-cell-depleted bone marrow cells. The sample consisted of gut tissue. These receptors originate from a female BALB/c mouse given C57BL/6 T cells with graft-versus-host disease after an allogeneic hematopoietic cell transplant.

Worth noting for this clone: Gene names and germline refer to mouse. The read falls 1 residue short of the CDR3 end, and the missing part is taken from the germline J gene. The chain couples TRBV12-1 to TRBJ2-1, with D tentatively TRBD1 (6 bases). V lost 2 bases and J lost 0, with 13 bases in between. This CDR3 region has 16 residues. Germline V lookup: CDR1 SGHSN, CDR2 HYEKVE. CDR3 in amino acids: CASSHRDIYNYAEQFF. Partial CDR3 DNA: TGTGCCAGCTCTCACAGGGACATTTATAACTATGCTGAGCAGTTC.

To note about this clone: Mouse gene names apply. Read data end 1 residue before the CDR3 end; the end is taken from the germline J gene. V is TRBV19 and J is TRBJ2-5; perhaps TRBD1 as D (6 bases). Trimming left V 6 bases short and J 4 bases short, with 18 bases between. The CDR3 has 15 residues. The V gene's germline CDR1 is FNHDT and CDR2 SITEND (reference sequence). The CDR3 DNA, read in part, is TGTGCCAGCACCCAAGCGACGGGACAAAAAGACACCCAGTAC. Its protein product is CASTQATGQKDTQY. The CDR3 as a whole reads CASTQATGQKDTQYF.

Comments on this clone: Gene names are mouse gene names. The read terminates 1 residue before the CDR3 end, so the remaining end is supplied by the germline J gene. The rearrangement joins TRBV26 to TRBJ2-4; unclear D gene. Per germline, CDR1 KGHPV and CDR2 FQNQEV (reference sequence). The CDR3 sequence is 11 residues long. Trimming pared 6 bases from V and 2 bases from J, leaving 3 bases between. The DNA read from the CDR3 is TGTGCCAGCAGCCTTCAAAACACCTTGTAC. Its protein product is CASSLQNTLY. The entire CDR3 protein reads CASSLQNTLYF.

By share, this clone counts as medium-sized. Gene labels here are mouse ones. The read gets to within 1 residue of the CDR3 end, and the germline J gene fills in the rest. J is TRBJ2-2 and V is TRBV4; 10 nucleotides align to TRBD2. CDR3 size: 14 residues. After removal of 4 bases from V and 6 bases from J, the junction contained 2 bases not matched to a gene. Looked up from germline, CDR1 is LGHDT and CDR2 is YNNKQL (reference sequence). CDR3 in amino acids: CASSSTGGPGQLYF. The part of the CDR3 DNA that was read is TGTGCCAGCAGCTCGACTGGGGGGCCCGGGCAGCTCTAC.

A word on this clone: Gene names follow the mouse nomenclature. Read coverage stops 1 residue before the CDR3 terminus; the germline J gene supplies the remainder. J is TRBJ2-4 and V is TRBV19; D is possibly TRBD1 or TRBD2 (5 bases each). This CDR3 region has 14 residues. Germline assignment: CDR1 FNHDT and CDR2 SITEND (reference sequence). Deletions cut 2 bases from V and 3 bases from J, with 10 bases between. The CDR3 is CASSMKGRQNTLYF. The CDR3 bases that were read are TGTGCCAGCAGTATGAAGGGGCGGCAAAACACCTTGTAC.

As for this clone: These gene names are mouse names. The read gets to within 1 residue of the CDR3 end, and the germline J gene fills in the rest. The chain uses TRBV19 and TRBJ2-5; D unclear. The length of the CDR3 is 14 residues. The V gene's germline CDR1 is FNHDT and CDR2 SITEND (reference sequence). V lost 2 bases to trimming and J lost 2 bases, with 9 bases between them. This CDR3 is CASSIPQIQDTQYF. CDR3 DNA, as far as it was read: TGTGCCAGCAGTATCCCCCAAATCCAAGACACCCAGTAC.

The sample holds a few counts of this clone. Genes here carry mouse names. The sequenced fragment ends 1 residue before the CDR3 boundary, so the rest is inferred from the germline J gene. The chain carries TRBV23 and TRBJ2-2; the table's D call TRBD1 went unverified against the DNA. The V gene's germline CDR1 is KGHTA and CDR2 FQNQQP. The CDR3 sequence is 14 residues long. The sequenced part of the CDR3 DNA is TGCTCCAGCAGTCCCAGGGAGGACACCGGGCAGCTCTAC. It codes for CSSSPREDTGQLY. The full CDR3 protein reads CSSSPREDTGQLYF.

Concerning this clone: Here the gene names and germline are mouse. The read falls 1 residue short of the CDR3 end, and the missing part is taken from the germline J gene. The V and J genes are TRBV3 and TRBJ2-5; 8 bases are a match to TRBD1. V lost 4 bases, J lost 6 bases, and 3 bases stayed unmatched. The CDR3 length is 13 residues. In germline, CDR1 is SNHLY, CDR2 FYNGKV (reference sequence). The CDR3 sequence: CASSSRDRDTQYF. The sequenced CDR3 bases are TGTGCCAGCAGCTCCCGGGACAGGGACACCCAGTAC.

Concerning this clone itself: The gene names here belong to mouse. The CDR3 end is not reached by the read, which stops 1 residue before it; the germline J gene fills it in. The chain links TRBV13-2 to TRBJ2-7, with 10 bases matching TRBD2. CDR3 length: 15 amino acids. Germline CDR1 reads NNHNN; CDR2 reads SYGAGS (reference sequence). J lost 0 bases, V lost 4 bases, and 4 bases had no gene match. Partial CDR3 DNA: TGTGCCAGCGGTCGACTGGGGGGATCCTCCTATGAACAGTAC. Encoded protein: CASGRLGGSSYEQY. The whole CDR3 region reads CASGRLGGSSYEQYF.

Remarks on this clone: Gene names are mouse gene names. Read coverage stops 1 residue before the CDR3 terminus; the germline J gene supplies the remainder. V and J are TRBV4 and TRBJ2-7; 10 bases are a match to TRBD2. CDR1 and CDR2 from the germline V gene are LGHDT and YNNKQL (reference sequence). V gave up 5 bases and J gave up 3 bases; unmatched junction bases: 4. The CDR3 totals 14 residues. The covered CDR3 bases are TGTGCCAGCAGCCCGGACTGGGGGCGCTATGAACAGTAC. Amino acid sequence: CASSPDWGRYEQY. The entire CDR3 sequence reads CASSPDWGRYEQYF.

As concerns this clone: Germline and genes: mouse. The read terminates 1 residue before the CDR3 end, so the remaining end is supplied by the germline J gene. The gene calls are TRBV3 and TRBJ1-4; TRBD1 might be the D (5 bases). The germline gives CDR1 SNHLY, CDR2 FYNGKV (reference sequence). The V and J ends lost 3 bases and 4 bases respectively, with 6 bases between them. The length of the CDR3 is 13 residues. The CDR3 reads CASSLTVNERLFF. CDR3 bases read: TGTGCCAGCAGCTTGACAGTCAACGAAAGATTATTT.

As regards this clone: The genes are named according to mouse. The covered CDR3 bases are TGTGCCAGCAGCCCTGGGGGGGGGCGAGACACCCAGTAC. It codes for CASSPGGGRDTQY. In full, the CDR3 is CASSPGGGRDTQYF. The chain is built from TRBV26 and TRBJ2-5; 9 bases are a match to TRBD2. The sequence runs out 1 residue before the end of the CDR3; the remainder is reconstructed from the germline J gene. Germline CDR1 and CDR2: KGHPV and FQNQEV (reference sequence). This CDR3 is built from 14 residues. With V trimmed by 6 bases and J by 5 bases, 6 bases remained unmatched.

By share of the sample, this clone is medium-sized. Germline and genes: mouse. With the read ending 1 residue before the CDR3 end, the germline J gene is used to fill in that end. This chain connects TRBV31 to TRBJ2-2; D is undetermined. V lost 2 bases to trimming and J lost 0 bases, with 7 bases between them. The CDR3 consists of 14 residues. The germline V gene encodes CDR1 GKSSPN and CDR2 SITVG. The CDR3 DNA, read in part, is TGTGCCTGGAGTAGGAGCTCAAACACCGGGCAGCTCTAC. Its protein is CAWSRSSNTGQLY. The entire CDR3 protein is CAWSRSSNTGQLYF.

Notes on this clone: Gene names denote mouse genes. The read finishes 1 residue shy of the CDR3 end, and the germline J gene is used to complete it. V and J are TRBV5 and TRBJ2-7; 8 nucleotides match TRBD2. CDR1 LGHNA and CDR2 YNLKQL come from the germline V gene (reference sequence). After removal of 4 bases from V and 4 bases from J, the junction contained 3 bases not matched to a gene. The CDR3 spans 13 residues. The sequenced part of the CDR3 DNA is TGTGCCAGCAGCCCGGACTGGGATTATGAACAGTAC. Its translation: CASSPDWDYEQY. The whole CDR3 protein reads CASSPDWDYEQYF.

This clone was seen only once. The gene names here belong to mouse. The read ends 1 residue shy of where the CDR3 ends; the end is completed using the germline J gene. This chain links TRBV31 with TRBJ2-1, with 9 bases lining up with TRBD2. Germline V gives CDR1 GKSSPN, CDR2 SITVG. With 1 base clipped from V and 0 bases from J, the junction kept 4 bases outside the gene matches. CDR3 size: 16 residues. The CDR3 sequence is CAWSPGLGCNYAEQFF. The sequenced part of the CDR3 DNA is TGTGCCTGGAGTCCCGGACTGGGGTGTAACTATGCTGAGCAGTTC. Supplemented by reference TRBV31 and TRBJ2-1, the full variable domain reads AQTIHQWPVAEIKAVGSPLSLGCTIKGKSSPNLYWYWQATGGTLQQLFYSITVGQVESVVQLNLSASRPKDDQFILSTEKLLLSHSGFYLCAWSPGLGCNYAEQFFGPGTRLTVL.

This clone has more than one count but fewer than ten. Germline and genes: mouse. The read stops 1 residue short of the end of the CDR3; the missing end is completed from the germline J gene. The chain links TRBV26 to TRBJ1-3; D gene unclear. Trimming took 2 bases from V and 0 from J, leaving 8 bases between them. The CDR3 runs 15 residues. Germline V gene sequence: CDR1 KGHPV, CDR2 FQNQEV (reference sequence). The CDR3 bases that were read are TGTGCCAGCAGTCTGACGGGGAATTCTGGAAATACGCTCTAT. It specifies CASSLTGNSGNTLY. The whole CDR3 region reads CASSLTGNSGNTLYF.